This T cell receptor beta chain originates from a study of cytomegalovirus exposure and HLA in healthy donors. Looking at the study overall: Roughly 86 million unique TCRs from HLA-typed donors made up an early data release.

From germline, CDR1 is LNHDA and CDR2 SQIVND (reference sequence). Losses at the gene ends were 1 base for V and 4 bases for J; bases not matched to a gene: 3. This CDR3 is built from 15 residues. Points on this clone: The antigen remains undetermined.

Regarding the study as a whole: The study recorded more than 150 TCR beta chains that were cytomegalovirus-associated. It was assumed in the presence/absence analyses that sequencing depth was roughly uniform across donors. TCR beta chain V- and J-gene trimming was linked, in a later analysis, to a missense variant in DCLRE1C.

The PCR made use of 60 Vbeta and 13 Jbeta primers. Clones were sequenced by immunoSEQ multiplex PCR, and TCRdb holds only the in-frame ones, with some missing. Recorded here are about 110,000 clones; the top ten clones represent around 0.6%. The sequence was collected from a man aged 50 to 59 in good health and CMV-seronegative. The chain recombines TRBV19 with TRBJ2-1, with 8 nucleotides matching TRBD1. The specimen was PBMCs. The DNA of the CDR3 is TGTGCCAGTAGTATAGTACAGGGGGGATACAATGAGCAGTTCTTC. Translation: CASSIVQGGYNEQFF.